This T cell receptor (beta chain) was retrieved from a study of blood T cell repertoires in COVID-19. The wider study: The analysed material was cDNA or gDNA that came from T cells, B-cell-depleted T cells, or PBMCs.

Germline trimming cut 6 bases from V and 6 bases from J; bases unmatched to any gene: 6. Per the germline V gene, CDR1 is MNHEY and CDR2 is SVGAGI. CDR3 length: 14 amino acids. Only in-frame clones appear in the TCRdb table, and some are missing; sequencing was by immunoSEQ multiplex PCR. The repertoire holds roughly 140,000 clones, around 85% seen once, with approximately 2.7% in the top ten. This chain connects TRBV6-5 to TRBJ1-5, with 9 bases aligning to TRBD1. The receptor was derived from a woman between 40 and 55 years old with active or convalescent COVID-19. The sequencing input was peripheral blood. CDR3 protein: CASRLDRGGQPQHF. The CDR3, as DNA: TGTGCCAGCAGATTGGACAGGGGCGGTCAGCCCCAGCATTTT.